This TCR beta chain was retrieved from a study of blood T cell repertoires in COVID-19. Study-wide background: Sites in the United States, Italy and Spain provided acute and convalescent COVID-19 samples. The analysed material was cDNA or gDNA that came from T cells, B-cell-depleted T cells, or PBMCs.

Per the original methods: How many nucleated cells were present was estimated from reference gene primer amplification. Libraries were prepared by immunoSEQ multiplex PCR; TCRdb keeps only in-frame clonotypes and omits some of them. That table supplies the V and J calls and clone size; D and trimming were determined from the DNA. The repertoire includes hundreds of thousands of clones, 85% of them detected once, and approximately 7.6% sits in the top ten. Germline-derived CDR1 and CDR2 are SGHNT and YENEEA. With 5 bases clipped from V and 1 base from J, the junction kept 7 bases outside the gene matches. The CDR3 spans 16 residues.

What was sequenced was peripheral blood. The receptor was derived from a human donor in a cohort sampled during active COVID-19. This sequence joins TRBV11-3 and TRBJ2-3, with 9 nucleotides matching TRBD1. CDR3 in DNA: TGTGCCAGCAGCCCGCGGACAGGGGAGGGCACAGATACGCAGTATTTT. Protein: CASSPRTGEGTDTQYF.